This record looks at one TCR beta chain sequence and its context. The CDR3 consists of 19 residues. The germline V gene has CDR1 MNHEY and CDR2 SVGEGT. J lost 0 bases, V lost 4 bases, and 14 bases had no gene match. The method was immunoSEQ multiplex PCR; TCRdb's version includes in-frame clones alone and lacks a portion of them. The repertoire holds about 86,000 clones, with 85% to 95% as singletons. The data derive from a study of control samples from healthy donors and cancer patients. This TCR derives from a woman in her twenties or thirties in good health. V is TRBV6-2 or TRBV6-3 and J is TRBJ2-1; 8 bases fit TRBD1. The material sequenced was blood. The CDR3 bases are TGTGCCAGCAGTTTCCGGGACAGGATAACCCTTAGCTCCTACAATGAGCAGTTCTTC. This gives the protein CASSFRDRITLSSYNEQFF.